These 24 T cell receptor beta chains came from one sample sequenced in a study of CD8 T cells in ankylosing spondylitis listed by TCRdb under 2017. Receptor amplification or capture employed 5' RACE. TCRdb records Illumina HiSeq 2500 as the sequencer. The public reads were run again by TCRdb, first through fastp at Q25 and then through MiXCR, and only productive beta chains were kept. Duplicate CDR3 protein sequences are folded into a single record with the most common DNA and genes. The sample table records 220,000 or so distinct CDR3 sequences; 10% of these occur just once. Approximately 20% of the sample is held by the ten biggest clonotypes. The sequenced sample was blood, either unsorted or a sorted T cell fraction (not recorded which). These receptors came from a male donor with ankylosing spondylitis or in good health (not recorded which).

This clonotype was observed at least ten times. The CDR3 loop reads CASSLVGAASSNSPLHF. The CDR3 coding sequence is TGTGCCAGCAGCTTGGTCGGGGCGGCCTCAAGTAATTCACCCCTCCACTTT. The chain carries TRBV5-8 and TRBJ1-6, with D maybe TRBD1 (5 bases). V lost 0 bases to trimming and J lost 6 bases, with 16 bases between them. CDR1 and CDR2 from the germline V gene are SGHTS and YDEGEE. This CDR3 spans 17 amino acids. Full variable domain (missing parts from reference TRBV5-8 and TRBJ1-6): EAGVTQSPTHLIKTRGQQATLRCSPISGHTSVYWYQQALGLGLQFLLWYDEGEERNRGNFPPRFSGRQFPNYSSELNVNALELEDSALYLCASSLVGAASSNSPLHFGNGTRLTVT.

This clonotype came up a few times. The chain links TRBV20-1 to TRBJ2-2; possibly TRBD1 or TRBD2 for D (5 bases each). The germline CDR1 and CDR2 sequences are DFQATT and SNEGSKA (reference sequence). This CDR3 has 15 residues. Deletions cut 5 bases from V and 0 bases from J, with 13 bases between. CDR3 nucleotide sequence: TGCAGTGCTCCGAACCAGGGACCGAACACCGGGGAGCTGTTTTTT. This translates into CSAPNQGPNTGELFF.

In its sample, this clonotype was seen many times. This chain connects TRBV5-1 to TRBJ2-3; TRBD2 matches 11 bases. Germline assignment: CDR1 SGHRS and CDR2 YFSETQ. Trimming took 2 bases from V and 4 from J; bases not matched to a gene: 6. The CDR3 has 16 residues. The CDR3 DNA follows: TGCGCCAGCAGCTTTATAGCGGGGGGGCCCGCAGATACGCAGTATTTT. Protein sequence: CASSFIAGGPADTQYF. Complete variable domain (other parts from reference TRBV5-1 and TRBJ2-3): KAGVTQTPRYLIKTRGQQVTLSCSPISGHRSVSWYQQTPGQGLQFLFEYFSETQRNKGNFPGRFSGRQFSNSRSEMNVSTLELGDSALYLCASSFIAGGPADTQYFGPGTRLTVL.

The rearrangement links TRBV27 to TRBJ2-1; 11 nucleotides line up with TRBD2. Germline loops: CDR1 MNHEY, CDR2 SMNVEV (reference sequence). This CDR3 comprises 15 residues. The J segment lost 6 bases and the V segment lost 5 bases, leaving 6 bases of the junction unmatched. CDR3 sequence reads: CASSPRLAGSNEQFF. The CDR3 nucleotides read TGTGCCAGCAGTCCGCGACTAGCGGGGAGCAATGAGCAGTTCTTC.

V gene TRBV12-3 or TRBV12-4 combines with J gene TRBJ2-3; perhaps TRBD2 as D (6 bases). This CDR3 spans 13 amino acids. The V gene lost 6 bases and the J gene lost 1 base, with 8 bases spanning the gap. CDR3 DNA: TGTGCCAGCAGATGGGGGGGCACAGATACGCAGTATTTT. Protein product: CASRWGGTDTQYF.

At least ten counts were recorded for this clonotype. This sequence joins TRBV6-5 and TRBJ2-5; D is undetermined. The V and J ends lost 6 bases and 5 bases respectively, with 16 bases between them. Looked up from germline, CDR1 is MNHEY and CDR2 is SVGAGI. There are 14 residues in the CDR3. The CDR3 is CASSYRVREETQYF. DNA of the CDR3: TGTGCCAGCAGCTATAGAGTGAGAGAGGAGACCCAGTACTTC.

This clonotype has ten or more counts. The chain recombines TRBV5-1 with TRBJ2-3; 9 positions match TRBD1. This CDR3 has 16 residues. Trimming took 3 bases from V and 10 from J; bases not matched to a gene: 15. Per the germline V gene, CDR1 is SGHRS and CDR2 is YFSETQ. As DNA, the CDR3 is TGCGCCAGCAGCTCGGAGGGACAGGGCTGGTTCGAGGCGCAGTATTTT. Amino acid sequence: CASSSEGQGWFEAQYF.

The DNA of the CDR3 is TGTGCCAGCAGTTTCTCCGCAGACTCTGGGGCCAACGTCCTGACTTTC. This sequence encodes CASSFSADSGANVLTF. This sequence joins TRBV12-3 or TRBV12-4 and TRBJ2-6; D is undetermined. V was trimmed by 3 bases and J by 0 bases, leaving 9 bases between them. The CDR3 spans 16 residues.

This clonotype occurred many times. As DNA, the CDR3 is TGCGCCAGCAGCTTGCAGAGTAGCAATGAGCAGTTCTTC. Its protein product is CASSLQSSNEQFF. The V gene is TRBV5-1, the J gene TRBJ2-1; the D is unclear. Trimming pared 1 base from V and 6 bases from J, leaving 8 bases between. Per germline, CDR1 SGHRS and CDR2 YFSETQ. The CDR3 contains 13 residues.

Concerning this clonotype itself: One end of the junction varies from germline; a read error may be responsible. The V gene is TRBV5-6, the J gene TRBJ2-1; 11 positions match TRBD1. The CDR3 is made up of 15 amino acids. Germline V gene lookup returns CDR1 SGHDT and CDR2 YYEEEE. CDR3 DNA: TGTCCCAGCAGCACCGGGACAGGGGGTTACAATGAGCAGTTCTTC. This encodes CPSSTGTGGYNEQFF.

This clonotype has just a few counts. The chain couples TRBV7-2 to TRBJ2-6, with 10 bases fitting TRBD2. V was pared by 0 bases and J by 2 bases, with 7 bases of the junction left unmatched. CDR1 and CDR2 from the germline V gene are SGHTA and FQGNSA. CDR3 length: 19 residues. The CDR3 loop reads CASSLAWIAGGPGANVLTF. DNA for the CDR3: TGTGCCAGCAGCTTAGCGTGGATAGCGGGGGGACCTGGGGCCAACGTCCTGACTTTC.

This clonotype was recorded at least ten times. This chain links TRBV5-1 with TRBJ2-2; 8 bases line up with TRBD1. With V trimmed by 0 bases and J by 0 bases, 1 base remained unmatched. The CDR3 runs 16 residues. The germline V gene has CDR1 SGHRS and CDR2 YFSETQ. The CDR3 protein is CASSLATGANTGELFF. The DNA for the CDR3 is TGCGCCAGCAGCTTGGCGACAGGGGCGAACACCGGGGAGCTGTTTTTT. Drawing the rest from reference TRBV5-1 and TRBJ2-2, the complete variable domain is KAGVTQTPRYLIKTRGQQVTLSCSPISGHRSVSWYQQTPGQGLQFLFEYFSETQRNKGNFPGRFSGRQFSNSRSEMNVSTLELGDSALYLCASSLATGANTGELFFGEGSRLTVL.

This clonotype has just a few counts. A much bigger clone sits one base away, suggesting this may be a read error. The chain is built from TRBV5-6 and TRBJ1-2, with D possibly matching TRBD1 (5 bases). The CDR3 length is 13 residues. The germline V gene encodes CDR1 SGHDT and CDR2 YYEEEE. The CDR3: CASSDDSNYGDTF. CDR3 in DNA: TGTGCCAGCAGCGATGACAGTAACTATGGCGACACCTTC.

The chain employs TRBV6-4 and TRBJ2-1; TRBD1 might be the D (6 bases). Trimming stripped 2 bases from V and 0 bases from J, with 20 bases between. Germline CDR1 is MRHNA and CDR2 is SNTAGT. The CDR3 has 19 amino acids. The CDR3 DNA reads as TGTGCCAGCAGTGACGGTATGGGCAGGACAGCTAGCTCCTACAATGAGCAGTTCTTC. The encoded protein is CASSDGMGRTASSYNEQFF.

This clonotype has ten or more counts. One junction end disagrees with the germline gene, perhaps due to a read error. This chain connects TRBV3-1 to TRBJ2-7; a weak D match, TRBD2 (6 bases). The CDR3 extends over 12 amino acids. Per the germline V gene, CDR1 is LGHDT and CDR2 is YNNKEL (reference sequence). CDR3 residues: CASSYEGLATVF. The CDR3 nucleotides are TGTGCCAGCAGCTACGAGGGACTTGCGACTGTATTC.

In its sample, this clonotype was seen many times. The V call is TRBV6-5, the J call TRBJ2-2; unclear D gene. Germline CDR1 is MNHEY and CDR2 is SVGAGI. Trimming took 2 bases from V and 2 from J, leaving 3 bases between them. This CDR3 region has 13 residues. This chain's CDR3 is CASSYTNTGELFF. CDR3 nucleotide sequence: TGTGCCAGCAGTTACACCAACACCGGGGAGCTGTTTTTT.

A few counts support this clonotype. The CDR3 region is CASSLRLAGRFGQYF. CDR3 bases: TGTGCCAGCAGTTTACGACTAGCGGGGAGGTTCGGGCAGTACTTC. The V gene is TRBV28, the J gene TRBJ2-7; 11 bases map to TRBD2. The CDR3 contains 15 residues. Germline CDR1 MDHEN, CDR2 SYDVKM. The ends lost 2 bases at V and 9 bases at J; junction bases unmatched: 9.

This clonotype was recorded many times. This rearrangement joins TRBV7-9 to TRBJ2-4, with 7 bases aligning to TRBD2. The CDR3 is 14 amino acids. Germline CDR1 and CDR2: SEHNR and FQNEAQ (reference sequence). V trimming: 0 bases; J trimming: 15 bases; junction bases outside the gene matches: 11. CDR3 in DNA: TGTGCCAGCAGCTTAGCAAGTAGCGGGCTTAAAACGTACTTC. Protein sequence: CASSLASSGLKTYF.

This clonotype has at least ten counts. The CDR3: CASSLSPNWSYEQYF. The CDR3 DNA follows: TGTGCCAGCAGTTTATCTCCTAATTGGAGCTACGAGCAGTACTTC. The chain joins TRBV27 to TRBJ2-7; D is ambiguous. From germline, CDR1 is MNHEY and CDR2 SMNVEV (reference sequence). Trimming pared 0 bases from V and 3 bases from J, leaving 12 bases between. The CDR3 spans 15 residues.

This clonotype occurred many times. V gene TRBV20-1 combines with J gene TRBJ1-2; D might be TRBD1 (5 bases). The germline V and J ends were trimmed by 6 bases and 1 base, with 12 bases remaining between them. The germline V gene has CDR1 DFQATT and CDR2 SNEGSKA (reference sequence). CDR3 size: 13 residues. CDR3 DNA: TGCAGTGCGAGCGAGACAGTTAACTATGGCTACACCTTC. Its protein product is CSASETVNYGYTF.

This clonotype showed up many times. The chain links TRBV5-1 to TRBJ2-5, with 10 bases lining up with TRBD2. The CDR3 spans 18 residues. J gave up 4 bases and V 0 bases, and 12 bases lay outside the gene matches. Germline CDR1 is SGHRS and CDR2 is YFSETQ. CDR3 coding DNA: TGCGCCAGCAGCTTGGAGGCTAGCGGGGGCTCGTATACAGAGACCCAGTACTTC. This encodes CASSLEASGGSYTETQYF.

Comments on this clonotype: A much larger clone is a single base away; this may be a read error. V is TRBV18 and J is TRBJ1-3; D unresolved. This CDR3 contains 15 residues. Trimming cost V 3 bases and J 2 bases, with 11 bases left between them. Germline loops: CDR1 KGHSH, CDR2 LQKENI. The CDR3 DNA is TGTGCCAGCTCACCTGGGCAGTCCACTGGAAACACCATATATTTT. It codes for CASSPGQSTGNTIYF.

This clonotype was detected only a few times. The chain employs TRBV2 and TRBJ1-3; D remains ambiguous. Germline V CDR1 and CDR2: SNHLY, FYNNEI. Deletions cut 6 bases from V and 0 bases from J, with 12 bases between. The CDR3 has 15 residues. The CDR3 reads CASRETLSSGNTIYF. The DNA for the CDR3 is TGTGCCAGCAGGGAAACATTAAGCTCTGGAAACACCATATATTTT. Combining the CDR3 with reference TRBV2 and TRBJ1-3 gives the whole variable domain EPEVTQTPSHQVTQMGQEVILRCVPISNHLYFYWYRQILGQKVEFLVSFYNNEISEKSEIFDDQFSVERPDGSNFTLKIRSTKLEDSAMYFCASRETLSSGNTIYFGEGSWLTVV.

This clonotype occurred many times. The CDR3 DNA reads as TGCAGCGTTGAAGCTGGGTTTGCGGAGACCCAGTACTTC. Translation gives CSVEAGFAETQYF. The V and J genes are TRBV29-1 and TRBJ2-5; no clear D. The germline gives CDR1 SQVTM, CDR2 ANQGSEA. The CDR3 is 13 amino acids. Trimming took off 1 base at V and 5 bases at J, with 11 bases between the two ends.